A selection of T cell receptor beta chains follows, all from one sample in a study of response to subunit inactivated influenza vaccine. TCRdb reprocessed the RT-PCR reads via MiXCR and lists one record per CDR3 protein. The profile shows about 180,000 distinct CDR3 sequences, around a tenth of them singletons. The source material was CD8+ T cells sorted from PBMCs, sampled less than 30 months after vaccination. Source of these receptors: a man between 50 and 75 years old who received an inactivated influenza vaccine. Both conserved end residues are trimmed from each CDR3. Not every row has a clone size; where given, it reads once, few, many or a size class.

TRBJ2-7 | TRBV7-9 | - | ASSSTSVSSYEQY
TRBJ1-1 | TRBV5-1 | - | ASSLSPGAINTEAF
TRBJ2-2 | TRBV28 | - | ASSLGHHNTGELF
TRBJ2-3 | TRBV7-9 | few | ASSLSPTPGDTQY
TRBJ2-2 | TRBV28 | many | ASSPTWNTGELF
TRBJ1-1 | TRBV4-3 | - | ASSQGNFNTEAF
TRBJ1-2 | TRBV5-1 | many | ASSTYEQQPYGYT
TRBJ2-7 | TRBV2 | - | ASSAAYTTSGLLSYEQY
TRBJ2-3 | TRBV29-1 | few | SVSGTGGTDTQY
TRBJ2-5 | TRBV6-5 | - | ASSYGSGRSQETQY
TRBJ1-2 | TRBV29-1 | - | SVGDRLSSLDGYT
TRBJ2-7 | TRBV12-3/TRBV12-4 | few | ASSARENEQY
TRBJ2-7 | TRBV4-2 | few | ASSQEEGGAYEQY
TRBJ2-7 | TRBV6-1 | - | ASSELGVNYEQY
TRBJ2-7 | TRBV10-3 | - | AISAGFEEATFYEQY
TRBJ2-3 | TRBV7-2 | - | ASSPIFGTLDTQY
TRBJ1-3 | TRBV15 | few | ATTPDRGHTIY
TRBJ2-2 | TRBV20-1 | many | SARDLVLAGELF
TRBJ1-6 | TRBV3-1 | many | ASSQDRGLQESYNSPLH
TRBJ2-7 | TRBV27 | - | ASSSETYEQY